These 8 T cell receptor beta chains were all obtained from the same sample, sequenced in a study of blood T cell repertoires in COVID-19. The assay was immunoSEQ multiplex PCR, and TCRdb's table has in-frame clones only and misses some. The sample carries around 150,000 clones, around 92% recorded once. Sequencing input: peripheral blood. The receptor source for this set is a man in his sixties with acute or convalescent COVID-19.

The chain recombines TRBV11-2 with TRBJ1-2; D possibly corresponds to TRBD1 (6 bases). In germline, CDR1 is SGHAT, CDR2 FQNNGV. The CDR3 has 14 residues. V dropped 0 bases and J dropped 8 bases, with 13 bases sitting between them. CDR3 DNA sequence: TGTGCCAGCAGCTTAGATTTCGGGACATCAGGCTACACCTTC. Protein: CASSLDFGTSGYTF.

Only one count was recorded for this clone. This chain joins TRBV28 and TRBJ1-4, with TRBD1 matching over 9 bases. The ends lost 4 bases at V and 5 bases at J; junction bases unmatched: 5. Germline CDR1 is MDHEN and CDR2 is SYDVKM. This CDR3 is built from 15 residues. The CDR3 reads CASSSTGQGNEKLFF. CDR3 bases: TGTGCCAGCAGTTCTACGGGACAGGGAAATGAAAAACTGTTTTTT.

This clone was seen a few times. The chain carries TRBV7-2 and TRBJ2-2; D not certain. This CDR3 contains 15 residues. The V end was cut by 1 base, the J end by 0 bases, with 6 bases between. Germline V lookup: CDR1 SGHTA, CDR2 FQGNSA. CDR3 coding DNA: TGTGCCAGCAGCTTAGTCCCCGCGAACACCGGGGAGCTGTTTTTT. Translation gives CASSLVPANTGELFF.

This clone was observed a single time. This chain links TRBV3-1 (or the pseudogene TRBV3-2) with TRBJ1-2; D perhaps matches TRBD1 (6 bases). V was pared by 0 bases and J by 3 bases, with 11 bases between. The CDR3 has 15 residues. Looked up from germline, CDR1 is LGHDT and CDR2 is YNNKEL (reference sequence). The CDR3 sequence: CASSQDGYRDYGYTF. For the CDR3, the DNA is TGTGCCAGCAGCCAAGATGGGTACAGGGACTATGGCTACACCTTC.

The chain uses TRBV5-6 and TRBJ2-7; 10 bases agree with TRBD1. The CDR3 totals 18 residues. Germline V lookup: CDR1 SGHDT, CDR2 YYEEEE. Trimming took 1 base from V and 3 from J; bases not matched to a gene: 13. Here the CDR3 reads CASSLLDRGLGNGYEQYF. The CDR3 DNA follows: TGTGCCAGCAGCTTGCTTGACAGGGGGCTGGGTAACGGCTACGAGCAGTACTTC.

The chain employs TRBV6-5 and TRBJ1-2; D is perhaps TRBD1 (5 bases). From germline, CDR1 is MNHEY and CDR2 SVGAGI. Trimming shortened V by 4 bases and J by 4 bases, and 13 bases separated the two germline ends. This CDR3 contains 14 residues. This CDR3 is CASSSTGLLYGYTF. The CDR3 bases are TGTGCCAGCAGTTCAACGGGACTCCTCTATGGCTACACCTTC.

A few counts support this clone. J is TRBJ2-2 and V is TRBV5-1; 13 positions agree with TRBD2. Trimming at V came to 1 base and at J to 9 bases, leaving 3 bases not matched to a gene. The CDR3 totals 15 residues. CDR1 and CDR2 from the germline V gene are SGHRS and YFSETQ. The CDR3 bases are TGCGCCAGCAGCTTGACTAGCGGGGGGGCCTGGGAGCTGTTTTTT. This encodes CASSLTSGGAWELFF.

The V and J genes are TRBV2 and TRBJ2-5; 11 bases align to TRBD2. Trimming took 6 bases from V and 2 from J; bases not matched to a gene: 5. Germline V CDR1 and CDR2: SNHLY, FYNNEI. The length of the CDR3 is 15 residues. The CDR3 DNA is TGTGCCAGCAGGGGGACTAGCGGCCCACAAGAGACCCAGTACTTC. This translates into CASRGTSGPQETQYF.